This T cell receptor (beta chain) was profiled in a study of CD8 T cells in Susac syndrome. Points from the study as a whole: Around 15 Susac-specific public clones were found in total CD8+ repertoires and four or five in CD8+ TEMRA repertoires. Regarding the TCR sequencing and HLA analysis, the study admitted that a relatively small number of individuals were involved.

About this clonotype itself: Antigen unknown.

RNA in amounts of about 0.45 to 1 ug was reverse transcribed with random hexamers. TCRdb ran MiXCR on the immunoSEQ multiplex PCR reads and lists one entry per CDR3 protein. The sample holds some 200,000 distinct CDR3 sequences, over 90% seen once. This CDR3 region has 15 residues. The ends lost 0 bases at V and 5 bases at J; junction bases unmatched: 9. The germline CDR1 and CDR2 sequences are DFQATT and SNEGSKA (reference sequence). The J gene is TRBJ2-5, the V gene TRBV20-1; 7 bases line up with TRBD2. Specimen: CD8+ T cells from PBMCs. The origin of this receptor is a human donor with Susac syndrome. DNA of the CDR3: TGCAGTGCTAGAGATGGAGAGCGGGGCGGCGAGACCCAGTACTTC. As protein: CSARDGERGGETQYF.